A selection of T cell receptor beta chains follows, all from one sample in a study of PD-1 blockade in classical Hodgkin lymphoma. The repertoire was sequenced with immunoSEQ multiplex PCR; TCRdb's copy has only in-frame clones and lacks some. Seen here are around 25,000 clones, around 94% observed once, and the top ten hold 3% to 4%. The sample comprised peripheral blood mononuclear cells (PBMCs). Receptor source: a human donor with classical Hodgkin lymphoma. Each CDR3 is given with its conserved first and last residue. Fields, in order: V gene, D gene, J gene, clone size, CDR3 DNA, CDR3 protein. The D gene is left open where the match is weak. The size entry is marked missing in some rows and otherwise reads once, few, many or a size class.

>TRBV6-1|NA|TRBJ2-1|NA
TGTGCCAGCAGCGAACTATCACAGGGTGAGCAGTTCTTC
CASSELSQGEQFF
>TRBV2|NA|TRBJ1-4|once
TGTGCCAGCAGGCTTGGGTGGGAACTGTTTTTT
CASRLGWELFF
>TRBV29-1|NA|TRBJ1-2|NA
TGCAGCGTTCAAGGGCTGGGGGACGGCTACACCTTC
CSVQGLGDGYTF
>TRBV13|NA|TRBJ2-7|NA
TGTGCCAGCAGCTCGGGTGGGAAATCCGAGCAGTACTTC
CASSSGGKSEQYF
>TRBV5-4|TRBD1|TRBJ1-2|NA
TGTGCCAGCAGCTTGTGGGGACAGGGCAATGGCTACACCTTC
CASSLWGQGNGYTF
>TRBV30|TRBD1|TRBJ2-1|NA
TGTGCCTGGACCCAGGGGGCGGGGCAGTTCTTC
CAWTQGAGQFF
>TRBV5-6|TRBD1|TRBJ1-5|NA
TGTGCCAGCAGCGCCTGGGACAGGGAGGATCAGCCCCAGCATTTT
CASSAWDREDQPQHF
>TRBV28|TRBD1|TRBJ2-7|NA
TGTGCCAGCAGTTTATTCGGGACAGGGCTTGGGTACGAGCAGTACTTC
CASSLFGTGLGYEQYF
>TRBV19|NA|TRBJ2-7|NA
TGTGCCAGTAGCGTGACAGACCTCTACGAGCAGTACTTC
CASSVTDLYEQYF
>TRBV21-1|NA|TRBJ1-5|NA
TGTGCCAGCAGCAAAGTGGTCCAGGGAAACGTGGAGGGTCAGCCCCAGCATTTT
CASSKVVQGNVEGQPQHF
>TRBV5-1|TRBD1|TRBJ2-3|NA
TGCGCCAGCAGCTCTATACAGGGGGCGATGCAAGATACGCAGTATTTT
CASSSIQGAMQDTQYF
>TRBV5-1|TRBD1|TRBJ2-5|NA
TGCGCCAGCGGCGAGTCAGGGACAGTGAAGGGAGAGACCCAGTACTTC
CASGESGTVKGETQYF
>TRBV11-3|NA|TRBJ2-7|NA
TGTGCCAGCAGCTCGGCGCTGGGGGGTCCCCGCGAGCAGTACTTC
CASSSALGGPREQYF
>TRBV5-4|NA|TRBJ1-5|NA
TGTGCCAGCAGACCTGACAGTTATAGCAATCAGCCCCAGCATTTT
CASRPDSYSNQPQHF
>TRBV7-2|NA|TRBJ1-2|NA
TGTGCCAGCAGCTTTCCGGGCCTGGGCGGCTACACCTTC
CASSFPGLGGYTF
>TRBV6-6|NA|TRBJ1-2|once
TGTGCCAGCAGTTACCCCGGGGGTTTTGGCTACACCTTC
CASSYPGGFGYTF
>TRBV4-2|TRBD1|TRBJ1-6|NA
TGTGCCAGCAGCCAAGTAGGACAGGGAGTACATTCACCCCTCCACTTT
CASSQVGQGVHSPLHF
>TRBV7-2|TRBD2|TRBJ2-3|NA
TGTGCCAGCCGTGGTTCAACTAGCGGAGCAGCCACAGATACGCAGTATTTT
CASRGSTSGAATDTQYF
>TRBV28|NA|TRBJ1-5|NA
TGTGCCAGCACCCCTGTCTTGCGGGTCGATCAGCCCCAGCATTTT
CASTPVLRVDQPQHF
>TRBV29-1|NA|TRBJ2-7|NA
TGCAGCGCGGGACACACCTACGAGCAGTACTTC
CSAGHTYEQYF
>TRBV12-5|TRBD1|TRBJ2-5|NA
TGTGCTAGTGGTTTGGCGTCGGGACAGGGAGCAAGAAGGGGGCAAGAGACCCAGTACTTC
CASGLASGQGARRGQETQYF
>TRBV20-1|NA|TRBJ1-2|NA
TGCAGTGCTATTTCAGGGGGCTACACCTTC
CSAISGGYTF
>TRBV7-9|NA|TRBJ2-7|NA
TGTGCCAGCAGCTCTGGGACGGGAATAATCTTCTACGAGCAGTACTTC
CASSSGTGIIFYEQYF
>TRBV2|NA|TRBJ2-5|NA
TGTGCCAGCAGTGGTCTGGAAGAGACCCAGTACTTC
CASSGLEETQYF
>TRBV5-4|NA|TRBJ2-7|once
TGTGCCAGCAGCTCGCGGGAAGTAGGCTCCTACGAGCAGTACTTC
CASSSREVGSYEQYF
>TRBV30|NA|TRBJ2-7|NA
TGTGCCTGGAGCCCCCGTTCGGCAGGGGAGCAGTACTTC
CAWSPRSAGEQYF
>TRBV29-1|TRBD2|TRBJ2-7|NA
TGCAGCGTCGGGGAGGGCTACGAGCAGTACTTC
CSVGEGYEQYF
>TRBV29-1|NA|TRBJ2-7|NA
TGCAGCGTTGTGAAAGGACGGGGCGGCGAGCAGTACTTC
CSVVKGRGGEQYF
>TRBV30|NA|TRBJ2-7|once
TGTGCCTGGAGTAGGGCTGGGGAGTTTGCGGAGCAGTACTTC
CAWSRAGEFAEQYF
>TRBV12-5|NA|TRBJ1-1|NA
TGTGCTAGTGGTTGGGGGGGGTACACTGAAGCTTTCTTT
CASGWGGYTEAFF
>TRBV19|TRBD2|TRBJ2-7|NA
TGTGCCAGTAGTATCGGACTAGCGGGAGTCCTGGGTGTTGATCAGTACTTC
CASSIGLAGVLGVDQYF
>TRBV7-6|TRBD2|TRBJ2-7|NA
TGTGCCAGCAGCCCTTGGCGGGAGGGCTACGAGCAGTACTTC
CASSPWREGYEQYF
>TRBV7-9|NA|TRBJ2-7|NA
TGTGCCAGCAGTCCGACCGGGCCCCAAGAGCAGTACTTC
CASSPTGPQEQYF
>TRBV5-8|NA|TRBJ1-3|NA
TGTGCCAGCAGTAAGGCCCTAGGACAGCCGTCTGGAAACACCATATATTTT
CASSKALGQPSGNTIYF
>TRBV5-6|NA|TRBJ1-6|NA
TGTGCCAGCAACGAGGACAGCTCCTATAATTCACCCCTCCACTTT
CASNEDSSYNSPLHF
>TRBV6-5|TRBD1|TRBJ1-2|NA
TGTGCCAGCAGTTACTCGTGGGGAGACAGGGTTGGCTACACCTTC
CASSYSWGDRVGYTF
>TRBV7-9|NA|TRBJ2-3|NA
TGTGCCAGCAGCTTAGAAGGTGGGAGAGTGACAGATACGCAGTATTTT
CASSLEGGRVTDTQYF
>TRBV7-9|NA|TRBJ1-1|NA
TGTGCCAGCGAGCTTAGTGTGGGAACTGAAGCTTTCTTT
CASELSVGTEAFF
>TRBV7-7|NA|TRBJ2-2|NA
TGTGCTAGCAGCTTTTTTAGCGGGAACACCGGGGAGCTGTTTTTT
CASSFFSGNTGELFF
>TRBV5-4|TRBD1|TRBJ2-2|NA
TGTGCCAGCAGCTGGGGGACAGGGACTAACACCGGGGAGCTGTTTTTT
CASSWGTGTNTGELFF
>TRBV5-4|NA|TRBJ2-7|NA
TGTGCCAGCAGCTTCGACGGGTACGAGCAGTACTTC
CASSFDGYEQYF
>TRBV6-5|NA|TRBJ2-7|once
TGTGCCAGCAGTTACTCGAGACAGGAAACCTACGAGCAGTACTTC
CASSYSRQETYEQYF
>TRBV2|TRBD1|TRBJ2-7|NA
TGTGCCAGCGGGACAGAACCCTACGAGCAGTACTTC
CASGTEPYEQYF
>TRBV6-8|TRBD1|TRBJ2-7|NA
TGTGCCAGCAGGGAACCGGACAGGGCACCCTACGAGCAGTACTTC
CASREPDRAPYEQYF